This T cell receptor beta chain was obtained from a study of blood T cell repertoires in COVID-19. The method was immunoSEQ multiplex PCR; TCRdb's version includes in-frame clones alone and lacks a portion of them. The sample contains around 140,000 clones, around 87% of which appear only once. Germline V gives CDR1 MNHEY, CDR2 SMNVEV (reference sequence). V trimming: 6 bases; J trimming: 3 bases; junction bases outside the gene matches: 0. The CDR3 consists of 13 residues. The age range of participants was about 18 to 95 years, with residence in about two dozen US areas. Symptom resolution, clearance, or two negative PCRs marked donors in Cohort 3 as recovered.

This chain links TRBV27 with TRBJ2-1; 9 positions match TRBD2. This clonotype was sampled from a man aged 60 to 75 who had recovered from COVID-19. Specimen: PBMCs or T cells enriched from blood (not recorded which). CDR3 protein: CASRLAGYNEQFF. For the CDR3, the DNA is TGTGCCAGCAGACTAGCGGGCTACAATGAGCAGTTCTTC.